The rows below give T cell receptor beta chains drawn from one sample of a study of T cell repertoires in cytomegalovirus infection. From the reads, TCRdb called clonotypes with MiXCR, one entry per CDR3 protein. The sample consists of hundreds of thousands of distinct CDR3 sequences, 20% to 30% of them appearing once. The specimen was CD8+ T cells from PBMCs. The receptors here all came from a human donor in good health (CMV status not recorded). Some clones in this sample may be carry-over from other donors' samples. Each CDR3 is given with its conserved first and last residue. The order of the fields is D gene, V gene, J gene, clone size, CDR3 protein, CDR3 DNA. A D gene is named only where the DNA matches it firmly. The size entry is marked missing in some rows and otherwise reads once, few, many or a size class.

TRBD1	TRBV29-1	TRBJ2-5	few	CSVEDQGQQETQYF	TGCAGCGTTGAAGATCAGGGACAGCAAGAGACCCAGTACTTC
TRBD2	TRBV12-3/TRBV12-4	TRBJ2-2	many	CASSRRDGGTGELFF	TGTGCCAGCAGCCGACGGGACGGGGGGACCGGGGAGCTGTTTTTT
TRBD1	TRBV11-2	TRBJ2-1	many	CASSTTGQGAYNEQFF	TGTGCCAGCAGCACGACCGGACAGGGCGCCTACAATGAGCAGTTCTTC
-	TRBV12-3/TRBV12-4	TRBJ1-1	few	CASSMPMNTEAFF	TGTGCCAGCAGTATGCCCATGAACACTGAAGCTTTCTTT
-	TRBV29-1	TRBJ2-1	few	CSVEARANEQFF	TGCAGCGTTGAGGCGCGAGCCAATGAGCAGTTCTTC
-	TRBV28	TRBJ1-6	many	CASIVGQSSYNSPLHF	TGTGCCAGCATCGTAGGACAGAGCTCCTATAATTCACCCCTCCACTTT
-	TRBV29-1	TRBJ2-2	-	CSVRYGELFF	TGCAGCGTACGCTACGGGGAGCTGTTTTTT
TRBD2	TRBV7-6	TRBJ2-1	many	CASSLTSGGLYNEQFF	TGTGCCAGCAGCTTGACTAGCGGGGGATTGTACAATGAGCAGTTCTTC
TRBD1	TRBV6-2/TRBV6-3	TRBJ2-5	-	CASSYEGADQETQYF	TGTGCCAGCAGTTACGAGGGGGCGGACCAAGAGACCCAGTACTTC
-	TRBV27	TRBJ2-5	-	CASSPRTWGLQETQYF	TGTGCCAGCAGTCCCCGCACCTGGGGACTTCAAGAGACCCAGTACTTC
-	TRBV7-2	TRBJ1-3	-	CARSATTVSGNTLYF	TGTGCCCGCAGCGCCACGACAGTCTCTGGAAACACCCTATATTTT
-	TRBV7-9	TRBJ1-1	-	CASSLGDGLNTEAFF	TGTGCCAGCAGCTTAGGCGACGGCTTGAACACTGAAGCTTTCTTT
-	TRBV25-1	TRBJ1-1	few	CASSDDTSPDTEAFF	TGTGCCAGCAGTGATGACACTAGCCCCGACACTGAAGCTTTCTTT
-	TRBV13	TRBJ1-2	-	CASSSDQGGDHYGYTF	TGTGCCAGCAGCTCCGACCAGGGAGGGGATCACTATGGCTACACCTTC
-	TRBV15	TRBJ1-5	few	CATSTHRAGPLPQHF	TGTGCCACCAGCACCCATCGGGCAGGTCCGCTCCCCCAGCATTTT
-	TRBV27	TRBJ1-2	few	CASSLRGIYGYTF	TGTGCCAGCAGTTTACGCGGGATCTATGGCTACACCTTC
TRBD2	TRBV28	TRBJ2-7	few	CASSSRLAAYEQYF	TGTGCCAGCAGTTCCAGACTAGCCGCCTACGAGCAGTACTTC
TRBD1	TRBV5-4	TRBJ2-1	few	CASSLAGQGAIYNEQFF	TGTGCCAGCAGCTTGGCCGGCCAGGGGGCTATCTACAATGAGCAGTTCTTC
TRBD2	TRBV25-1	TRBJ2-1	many	CASSELDRTSLKGNEQFF	TGTGCCAGCAGTGAACTCGACCGGACTAGCCTTAAGGGGAATGAGCAGTTCTTC
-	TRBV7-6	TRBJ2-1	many	CASSLAGAHSYNEQFF	TGTGCCAGCAGCTTAGCCGGGGCCCACTCCTACAATGAGCAGTTCTTC
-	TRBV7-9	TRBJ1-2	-	CASSLGQGDGYTF	TGTGCCAGCAGCTTAGGGCAGGGAGACGGCTACACCTTC
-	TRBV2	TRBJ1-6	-	CASKTPGHRPSSYNSPLHF	TGTGCCAGCAAGACCCCGGGACACCGCCCGAGCTCCTATAATTCACCCCTCCACTTT
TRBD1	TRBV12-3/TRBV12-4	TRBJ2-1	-	CASSGQIYNEQFF	TGTGCCAGCTCGGGACAGATCTACAATGAGCAGTTCTTC
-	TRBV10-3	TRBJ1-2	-	CAIGGLGGYTF	TGTGCCATCGGGGGACTCGGGGGCTACACCTTC
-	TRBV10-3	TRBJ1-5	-	CAVGDGSNQPQHF	TGTGCCGTCGGGGACGGCAGCAATCAGCCCCAGCATTTT
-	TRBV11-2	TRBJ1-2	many	CASSLGGAPYGYTF	TGTGCCAGCAGCTTAGGAGGGGCGCCCTATGGCTACACCTTC
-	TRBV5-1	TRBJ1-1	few	CASSLWVGLNTEAFF	TGCGCCAGCAGCTTGTGGGTAGGTCTGAACACTGAAGCTTTCTTT
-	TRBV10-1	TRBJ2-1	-	CASSGEVSYNEQFF	TGCGCCAGCAGTGGCGAGGTCTCCTACAATGAGCAGTTCTTC
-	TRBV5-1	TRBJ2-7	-	CASSQTATYEQYF	TGCGCCAGCAGCCAGACAGCGACCTACGAGCAGTACTTC
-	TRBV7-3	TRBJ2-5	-	CASSLTMGQETQYF	TGTGCCAGCAGCCTAACGATGGGCCAAGAGACCCAGTACTTC
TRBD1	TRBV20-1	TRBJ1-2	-	CSALGWTGANYGYTF	TGCAGTGCTTTGGGCTGGACAGGTGCTAACTATGGCTACACCTTC
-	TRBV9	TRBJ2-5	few	CASSKPGASQETQYF	TGTGCCAGCAGCAAACCCGGGGCCTCCCAAGAGACCCAGTACTTC
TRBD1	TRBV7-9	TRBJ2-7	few	CASSSANPTGESYEQYF	TGTGCCAGCAGCTCCGCTAATCCGACAGGGGAAAGTTACGAGCAGTACTTC
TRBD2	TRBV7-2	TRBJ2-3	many	CASSLPGGLAPTDTQYF	TGTGCCAGCAGCTTGCCGGGGGGACTAGCGCCCACAGATACGCAGTATTTT
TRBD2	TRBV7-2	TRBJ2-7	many	CASSRLGGLASNEQYF	TGTGCCAGCAGCCGTTTAGGGGGACTAGCCTCCAACGAGCAGTACTTC
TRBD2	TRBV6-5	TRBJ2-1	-	CASSPGRDPYNEQFF	TGTGCCAGCAGCCCAGGGAGGGACCCCTACAATGAGCAGTTCTTC
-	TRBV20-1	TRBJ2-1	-	CSAGRPEASYNEQFF	TGCAGTGCGGGTAGGCCCGAGGCCTCCTACAATGAGCAGTTCTTC
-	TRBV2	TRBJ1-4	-	CASSGLGSANEKLFF	TGTGCCAGCAGTGGATTGGGGTCGGCTAATGAAAAACTGTTTTTT
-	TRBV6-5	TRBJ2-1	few	CASSYDSRNHNEQFF	TGTGCCAGCAGTTACGACAGTCGAAACCACAATGAGCAGTTCTTC
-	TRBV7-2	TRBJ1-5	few	CASSRGISGFGNQPQHF	TGTGCCAGCAGCAGAGGGATCTCGGGGTTCGGCAATCAGCCCCAGCATTTT
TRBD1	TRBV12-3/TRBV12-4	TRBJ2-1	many	CASSLSAGGTEQFF	TGTGCCAGCAGTTTATCGGCAGGGGGCACTGAGCAGTTCTTC